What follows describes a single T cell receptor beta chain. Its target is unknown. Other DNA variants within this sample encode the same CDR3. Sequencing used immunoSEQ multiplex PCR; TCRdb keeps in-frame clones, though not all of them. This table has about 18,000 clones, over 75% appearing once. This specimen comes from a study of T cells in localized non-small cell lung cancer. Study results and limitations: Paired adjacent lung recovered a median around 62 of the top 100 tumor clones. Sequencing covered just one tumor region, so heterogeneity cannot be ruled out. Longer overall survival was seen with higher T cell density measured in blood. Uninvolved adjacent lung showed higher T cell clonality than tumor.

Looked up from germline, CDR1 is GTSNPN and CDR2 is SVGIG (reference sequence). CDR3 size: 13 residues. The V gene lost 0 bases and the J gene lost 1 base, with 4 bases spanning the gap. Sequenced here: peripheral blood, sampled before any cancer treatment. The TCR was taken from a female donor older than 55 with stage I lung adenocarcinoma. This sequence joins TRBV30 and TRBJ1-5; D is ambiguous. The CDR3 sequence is CAWSVGSNQPQHF. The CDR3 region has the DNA TGTGCCTGGAGTGTCGGAAGCAATCAGCCCCAGCATTTT.